The entry that follows covers one T cell receptor (beta chain) sequence. TCRdb re-derived calls from the 5' RACE reads in MiXCR, one entry per CDR3 protein. This table holds around 25,000 distinct CDR3 sequences, 10% to 15% found once. Germline trimming cut 4 bases from V and 1 base from J; bases unmatched to any gene: 5. This CDR3 region has 16 residues. The germline V gene has CDR1 LGHDT and CDR2 YNNKEL (reference sequence). The data derive from a study of CD8 T cells in ankylosing spondylitis. The genes are TRBV3-1 and TRBJ2-5; 11 bases map to TRBD2. This sequence originates from a male donor with ankylosing spondylitis or in good health (not recorded which). The sequencing sample was made of blood. The CDR3 nucleotides read TGTGCCAGCAGCCTCGGGACTAGCGGACCCCAAGAGACCCAGTACTTC. This translates into CASSLGTSGPQETQYF.